This T cell receptor beta chain was retrieved from a study of PD-1 blockade in classical Hodgkin lymphoma. CDR3 length: 15 residues. V shed 0 bases and J shed 4 bases, with 13 bases lying between them. Germline CDR1 SGDLS, CDR2 YYNGEE. Study outcomes and limitations: In CD4+ cells, TCR diversity went up significantly by C4D1, but in CD8+ cells it did not.

Here immunoSEQ multiplex PCR was the method, and the copy in TCRdb shows in-frame clones only, minus some. The sample consists of some 96,000 clones, roughly 90% of them appearing once. The count of this clone is one. Antigen unknown. All trial patients relapsed after autologous stem cell transplantation. The input for sequencing was peripheral blood mononuclear cells (PBMCs), taken at baseline. The sequence came from a human donor with classical Hodgkin lymphoma. V usage is TRBV9 and J usage is TRBJ1-2; perhaps TRBD1 as D (5 bases). The CDR3 is CASSVDGKGTYGYTF. The CDR3 DNA is TGTGCCAGCAGCGTAGACGGTAAGGGGACCTATGGCTACACCTTC.